The next 30 T cell receptor beta chains were all read from a single sample in a study of siplizumab effects on memory and regulatory T cells. The assay was immunoSEQ multiplex PCR, and TCRdb's table has in-frame clones only and misses some. Of around 82,000 clones listed, roughly 93% are singletons. The material sequenced was CD8+ T cells sorted from blood. The receptors come from a human donor in good health.

This clone was picked up one time. The chain is built from TRBV28 and TRBJ2-7; no reliable D call. The germline gives CDR1 MDHEN, CDR2 SYDVKM. This CDR3 has 14 amino acids. Trimming removed 4 bases at V and 2 bases at J, with 12 bases between. CDR3 region: CASSSLGTTYEQYF. CDR3 sequence (DNA): TGTGCCAGCAGTTCATTGGGTACTACCTACGAGCAGTACTTC.

This clone was observed a handful of times. The chain combines TRBV6-5 with TRBJ2-3, with D possibly TRBD2 on 6 matching bases. V lost 3 bases and J 6 bases, leaving 13 bases between the germline ends. Germline V CDR1 and CDR2: MNHEY, SVGAGI. The CDR3 runs 14 residues. The CDR3 DNA sequence: TGTGCCAGCAGTTATTGGGGGGTTCGGGATACGCAGTATTTT. Amino acid sequence: CASSYWGVRDTQYF.

The genes are TRBV14 and TRBJ2-5; 8 nucleotides line up with TRBD2. Per the germline V gene, CDR1 is SGHDN and CDR2 is FVKESK. The CDR3 consists of 17 residues. J lost 5 bases, V lost 0 bases, and 11 bases had no gene match. Written as DNA, the CDR3 is TGTGCCAGCAGCCAAGAGATTTGGCGGGGGGCAGAGGAGACCCAGTACTTC. Translating gives CASSQEIWRGAEETQYF.

The chain joins TRBV7-3 to TRBJ1-2; 11 nucleotides agree with TRBD1. The germline CDR1 and CDR2 sequences are SGHTA and FQGTGA. The CDR3 runs 15 residues. The V and J ends lost 3 bases and 7 bases, in that order; junction bases with no gene match: 7. The CDR3 nucleotides read TGTGCCAGCAGCTTGGGAGGACAGGGGGCGGCTGGCTACACCTTC. It encodes CASSLGGQGAAGYTF.

V gene TRBV5-6 combines with J gene TRBJ2-7, with D possibly being TRBD1 or TRBD2 (5 bases each). The CDR3 extends over 11 amino acids. Between the trimmed V and J ends, which lost 3 bases and 6 bases, there was a span of 7 bases. Germline V lookup: CDR1 SGHDT, CDR2 YYEEEE. CDR3 nucleotides: TGTGCCAGCAGCTACGGGGCCGAGCAGTACTTC. It specifies CASSYGAEQYF.

The V and J genes are TRBV4-2 and TRBJ1-1; perhaps TRBD1 as D (6 bases). Per the germline V gene, CDR1 is LGHNA and CDR2 is YNFKEQ. This CDR3 is 13 amino acids long. The V end lost 8 bases, the J end lost 1 base, and 11 bases lay between the germline ends. DNA for the CDR3: TGTGCCAGCGACCAAGGGGGGAACACTGAAGCTTTCTTT. It codes for CASDQGGNTEAFF.

V usage is TRBV4-3 and J usage is TRBJ2-2; TRBD2 matches 8 bases. The CDR3 is made up of 15 amino acids. Germline V gene data show CDR1 as LGHNA and CDR2 as YSLEER. Trimming cost V 1 base and J 4 bases; bases outside gene matches: 2. The CDR3 sequence is CASSQGLAGTGELFF. The CDR3 DNA sequence: TGCGCCAGCAGCCAAGGGCTAGCGGGCACCGGGGAGCTGTTTTTT.

This clone occurred once. The chain combines TRBV5-6 with TRBJ2-5; weak D call: TRBD1 (6 bases). V shed 1 base and J shed 7 bases, with 14 bases lying between them. The CDR3 runs to 14 residues. Germline V gene sequence: CDR1 SGHDT, CDR2 YYEEEE. For the CDR3, the DNA is TGTGCCAGCAGCTTGAACAGGGCGAGAGGGACCCAGTACTTC. Residues: CASSLNRARGTQYF. The full variable domain, completed using reference TRBV5-6 and TRBJ2-5, is DAGVTQSPTHLIKTRGQQVTLRCSPKSGHDTVSWYQQALGQGPQFIFQYYEEEERQRGNFPDRFSGHQFPNYSSELNVNALLLGDSALYLCASSLNRARGTQYFGPGTRLLVL.

With respect to this clone: Other DNA sequences in this specimen translate into the identical CDR3. V usage is TRBV4-1 and J usage is TRBJ2-5; 10 bases match TRBD2. Trimming cost V 1 base and J 5 bases; bases outside gene matches: 1. Germline V lookup: CDR1 MGHRA, CDR2 YSYEKL. The CDR3 is 14 amino acids. The DNA of the CDR3 is TGCGCCAGCAGCCAAGTTAGCGGGGGGGAGACCCAGTACTTC. It specifies CASSQVSGGETQYF.

The chain uses TRBV28 and TRBJ2-7; TRBD1 might be the D (6 bases). The length of the CDR3 is 14 residues. The germline CDR1 and CDR2 sequences are MDHEN and SYDVKM. V was shortened by 6 bases and J by 3 bases, with 15 bases between the two germline ends. The CDR3 here is CASRTGTPLYEQYF. CDR3 DNA: TGTGCCAGCAGAACCGGGACACCCCTCTACGAGCAGTACTTC.

CDR3 residues: CASSMVGSGNTIYF. The CDR3 coding sequence is TGTGCCAGTAGTATGGTGGGTTCCGGAAACACCATATATTTT. V and J are TRBV19 and TRBJ1-3, with D unresolved. Germline V gives CDR1 LNHDA, CDR2 SQIVND (reference sequence). This CDR3 has 14 residues. Trimming took 3 bases from V and 4 from J, leaving 10 bases between them.

The chain couples TRBV27 to TRBJ2-1; D is tentatively TRBD1 or TRBD2 (6 bases each). There are 15 residues in the CDR3. Looked up from germline, CDR1 is MNHEY and CDR2 is SMNVEV (reference sequence). Trimming took off 2 bases at V and 1 base at J, with 9 bases between the two ends. The CDR3 sequence: CASSLIGGSYNEQFF. The CDR3 nucleotides are TGTGCCAGCAGTTTAATAGGGGGGTCCTACAATGAGCAGTTCTTC.

The genes are TRBV19 and TRBJ2-7; a weak D match, TRBD2 (7 bases). The V end lost 3 bases, the J end lost 4 bases, and 13 bases lay between the germline ends. Germline values: CDR1 LNHDA, CDR2 SQIVND (reference sequence). The CDR3 runs to 14 residues. As DNA, the CDR3 is TGTGCCAGTAGTATGACGGGGGGCGGGTACGAGCAGTACTTC. Translated: CASSMTGGGYEQYF.

This clone appeared a single time. The V and J genes are TRBV9 and TRBJ1-1; D is possibly TRBD1 (5 bases). V was cut by 2 bases and J by 4 bases, with 15 bases left in between. In germline, CDR1 is SGDLS, CDR2 YYNGEE. The CDR3 loop spans 15 amino acids. The CDR3 DNA follows: TGTGCCAGCAGCGTCGTGGGGGGGGAGGGCACTGAAGCTTTCTTT. Translation gives CASSVVGGEGTEAFF.

CDR3 sequence (DNA): TGCAGCGTTCAGGACACTGAAGCTTTCTTT. Its translation: CSVQDTEAFF. The chain couples TRBV29-1 to TRBJ1-1; D remains ambiguous. Germline lookup yields CDR1 SQVTM and CDR2 ANQGSEA. V was cut by 5 bases and J by 3 bases, with 4 bases left in between. This CDR3 is 10 amino acids long.

This chain links TRBV9 with TRBJ2-3; 10 positions match TRBD2. Germline-derived CDR1 and CDR2 are SGDLS and YYNGEE. Trimming took 3 bases from V and 4 from J; bases not matched to a gene: 5. The CDR3 is 15 residues long. The CDR3 region has the DNA TGTGCCAGCAGCGCAGCGGGGGGGCATTCAGATACGCAGTATTTT. Its protein is CASSAAGGHSDTQYF.

The chain recombines TRBV5-6 with TRBJ2-7, with 7 bases lining up with TRBD1. The CDR3 is 14 residues long. J was trimmed by 5 bases and V by 0 bases; bases with no gene match: 5. Germline V gives CDR1 SGHDT, CDR2 YYEEEE. The CDR3 sequence is CASSLEGAPNEQYF. The CDR3, as DNA: TGTGCCAGCAGCTTGGAGGGGGCGCCCAACGAGCAGTACTTC.

V gene TRBV27 combines with J gene TRBJ1-1; no firm D call. The CDR3 has 13 residues. Germline values: CDR1 MNHEY, CDR2 SMNVEV (reference sequence). V was cut by 3 bases and J by 3 bases, with 8 bases left in between. DNA for the CDR3: TGTGCCAGCAGTTTTGGTAAATACACTGAAGCTTTCTTT. Its protein is CASSFGKYTEAFF.

The V call is TRBV27, the J call TRBJ2-5; maybe TRBD1 (5 bases). Germline CDR1 is MNHEY and CDR2 is SMNVEV (reference sequence). The V gene lost 0 bases and the J gene lost 5 bases, with 10 bases spanning the gap. CDR3 length equals 14 residues. DNA of the CDR3: TGTGCCAGCAGTTTATCAGGGGTCGGTGAGACCCAGTACTTC. Its protein is CASSLSGVGETQYF.

This sequence joins TRBV5-1 and TRBJ1-2; possibly TRBD1 for D (6 bases). This CDR3 spans 17 amino acids. The germline V gene encodes CDR1 SGHRS and CDR2 YFSETQ. Trimming removed 1 base at V and 8 bases at J, with 24 bases between. The CDR3 DNA follows: TGCGCCAGCAGCTTGACGGCAGGGGCGCAAGGTGGAGAAGGCTACACCTTC. Protein: CASSLTAGAQGGEGYTF.

This clone was seen once. The sample carries other DNA sequences with the same CDR3. The chain is built from TRBV9 and TRBJ1-1; D is unresolved. V was trimmed by 0 bases and J by 5 bases, leaving 5 bases between them. The germline V gene encodes CDR1 SGDLS and CDR2 YYNGEE. The CDR3 contains 12 residues. In DNA, the CDR3 is TGTGCCAGCAGCGTAGAAGGAACTGAAGCTTTCTTT. It specifies CASSVEGTEAFF.

The chain links TRBV4-1 to TRBJ1-2; 8 nucleotides agree with TRBD1. The CDR3 consists of 14 residues. Germline CDR1 and CDR2: MGHRA and YSYEKL. Trimming at V came to 3 bases and at J to 6 bases, leaving 6 bases not matched to a gene. CDR3 bases: TGCGCCAGCAGCCAGCCCGGACAGGGTCATGGCTACACCTTC. Protein sequence: CASSQPGQGHGYTF.

V is TRBV6-6 and J is TRBJ2-1; 14 bases are a match to TRBD2. Looked up from germline, CDR1 is MNHNY and CDR2 is SVGAGI (reference sequence). This CDR3 is 15 amino acids long. The trim removed 5 bases at V and 7 bases at J, leaving 4 bases unmatched. The DNA for the CDR3 is TGTGCCAGCAGTCCGACTAGCGGGGGGGCTAATGAGCAGTTCTTC. Residues: CASSPTSGGANEQFF.

V is TRBV14 and J is TRBJ1-2; TRBD1 aligns across 7 bases. The CDR3 is made up of 15 amino acids. J lost 0 bases, V lost 5 bases, and 6 bases had no gene match. Germline loops: CDR1 SGHDN, CDR2 FVKESK. The CDR3 DNA follows: TGTGCCAGCAGCGAAGGGACAGCAACTAACTATGGCTACACCTTC. Translating it yields CASSEGTATNYGYTF.

CDR3 amino acids: CASSFVVTVYEQYF. For the CDR3, the DNA is TGTGCCAGCAGCTTTGTTGTAACTGTCTACGAGCAGTACTTC. The J gene is TRBJ2-7, the V gene TRBV5-4; D is uncertain. This CDR3 has 14 amino acids. Trimming left V 2 bases short and J 3 bases short, with 12 bases between. Germline-derived CDR1 and CDR2 are SGHNT and YYREEE (reference sequence).

The gene calls are TRBV19 and TRBJ1-2, with 7 bases matching TRBD1. In germline, CDR1 is LNHDA, CDR2 SQIVND (reference sequence). V lost 3 bases to trimming and J lost 8 bases; unmatched junction nucleotides: 6. CDR3 length equals 13 residues. The CDR3 nucleotides read TGTGCCAGTAGTATTTCGACAGGGCAAGGCTACACCTTC. Translating gives CASSISTGQGYTF. Full variable domain (outside the CDR3, taken from reference TRBV19 and TRBJ1-2): DGGITQSPKYLFRKEGQNVTLSCEQNLNHDAMYWYRQDPGQGLRLIYYSQIVNDFQKGDIAEGYSVSREKKESFPLTVTSAQKNPTAFYLCASSISTGQGYTFGSGTRLTVV.

V gene TRBV11-2 combines with J gene TRBJ2-1; D ambiguous. The CDR3 has 12 amino acids. Trimming cost V 0 bases and J 8 bases, with 5 bases left between them. Germline assignment: CDR1 SGHAT and CDR2 FQNNGV. The CDR3 region has the DNA TGTGCCAGCAGCTTAGAGAATTATGAGCAGTTCTTC. Amino acid sequence: CASSLENYEQFF.

CDR3 nucleotide sequence: TGTGCCAGCAGTTTCGCTAGCGGCTCCTACAATGAGCAGTTCTTC. It is translated as CASSFASGSYNEQFF. V usage is TRBV27 and J usage is TRBJ2-1; TRBD2 matches at 7 bases. V was clipped by 3 bases and J by 0 bases; unmatched bases: 2. There are 15 residues in the CDR3. Germline V gene sequence: CDR1 MNHEY, CDR2 SMNVEV (reference sequence).

CDR3 DNA: TGTGCCAGCAGCTTAGGGGGGGGCGGGGGGCCTCAAGAGACCCAGTACTTC. Translation: CASSLGGGGGPQETQYF. J is TRBJ2-5 and V is TRBV7-9; 8 bases are shared with TRBD2. J was trimmed by 2 bases and V by 1 base; bases with no gene match: 9. The CDR3 is 17 amino acids. From germline, CDR1 is SEHNR and CDR2 FQNEAQ (reference sequence).

This clone was observed a few times. This chain links TRBV30 with TRBJ1-1, with 8 bases fitting TRBD1. The CDR3 is 14 amino acids. The V gene end was trimmed by 0 bases and the J gene end by 4 bases; junction bases not matched to a gene: 4. Germline assignment: CDR1 GTSNPN and CDR2 SVGIG (reference sequence). For the CDR3, the DNA is TGTGCCTGGAGTGTACCAGGGGGCTTCACTGAAGCTTTCTTT. Its translation: CAWSVPGGFTEAFF. The variable domain in full, with the rest retrieved from reference TRBV30 and TRBJ1-1, is SQTIHQWPATLVQPVGSPLSLECTVEGTSNPNLYWYRQAAGRGLQLLFYSVGIGQISSEVPQNLSASRPQDRQFILSSKKLLLSDSGFYLCAWSVPGGFTEAFFGQGTRLTVV.